The rows below give T cell receptor beta chains drawn from one sample of a study of blood T cell repertoires in COVID-19. Using immunoSEQ multiplex PCR, the repertoire was profiled, and TCRdb retains in-frame clones only, with some absent. The table has some 300,000 clones, 88% seen once. Sequencing was done on a sample of PBMCs or T cells enriched from blood (not recorded which). All receptors come from a woman aged 30 to 39 who had recovered from COVID-19. CDR3s leave out the opening cysteine and the closing phenylalanine or tryptophan.

V	J	CDR3
TRBV7-8	TRBJ2-5	ASRSGKETQY
TRBV18	TRBJ1-1	ASSLLREEAF
TRBV2	TRBJ1-2	ASSPGTGSYGYT
TRBV6-5	TRBJ2-7	ASSYPTGIHYEQY
TRBV2	TRBJ2-5	ASGPLGRQETQY
TRBV9	TRBJ2-4	ASSARGNGLAKNIQY
TRBV28	TRBJ2-1	ASNLFTGSYNEQF
TRBV7-9	TRBJ1-2	ASSRGGQGYYGYT
TRBV10-1	TRBJ2-5	ASSEAGGAGTQY
TRBV9	TRBJ2-7	ASSGNTGEQY
TRBV28	TRBJ2-5	AGKGGWEETQY
TRBV21-1	TRBJ2-3	ASSARPPAKNSLGSTDTQY
TRBV27	TRBJ2-3	ASSPRKPSGAAGQY
TRBV9	TRBJ1-6	ASSVGGGGRRALH
TRBV5-6	TRBJ1-1	ASSFFVGGETEAF
TRBV13	TRBJ2-7	ASSLRQGDEQY
TRBV9	TRBJ2-7	ASSVDSYTNEQY
TRBV3-1/TRBV3-2	TRBJ1-2	ASSQDRRVSWYGYT
TRBV3-1/TRBV3-2	TRBJ2-7	ASSPPGTSGGRSSYEQY
TRBV18	TRBJ1-1	ASSPGPKAF
TRBV6-4	TRBJ2-2	ASSDGTSTGELF
TRBV5-1	TRBJ1-2	ASSSGETHYGYT
TRBV5-1	TRBJ2-2	ASSLIGGSTAAGELF
TRBV5-1	TRBJ2-4	ASSGSGAKNIQY
TRBV10-2	TRBJ1-1	ASSVILRQAEAF
TRBV5-4	TRBJ2-3	ASSIGLAGSTDTQY
TRBV7-9	TRBJ1-4	ASSPRDKNEKLF
TRBV5-6	TRBJ2-3	ASSVGSGGPTDTQY
TRBV2	TRBJ1-1	ASVRQGRTEAF
TRBV28	TRBJ1-2	ASSFADRTLGYT
TRBV30	TRBJ1-4	AWSYENAEQKLF
TRBV7-6	TRBJ2-2	ASSAGQAPRTGELF
TRBV7-9	TRBJ1-2	ASSLAAGKVNGYT
TRBV11-3	TRBJ1-1	ASSLGGGPGHMNTEAF
TRBV6-5	TRBJ1-1	ASRRQGAGTEAF
TRBV27	TRBJ1-2	ASSPDRGFYGYT
TRBV20-1	TRBJ2-7	SASYSTEQY
TRBV4-1	TRBJ2-5	ASSQDVTSGRPTQETQY
TRBV6-4	TRBJ2-1	ASSDSEAGTYNEQF
TRBV5-4	TRBJ2-1	ASTLLGRSGIEQF
TRBV15	TRBJ2-1	ATAEISNEQF
TRBV5-6	TRBJ1-2	ASSLNRGGYT
TRBV19	TRBJ2-7	ASSIGQWGDEQY
TRBV7-8	TRBJ1-2	ASSPGGKDGYT
TRBV4-1	TRBJ1-1	ASSQDLDTEAF
TRBV6-2/TRBV6-3	TRBJ2-3	ASSYHNTDTQY
TRBV2	TRBJ1-5	ASSEDRGSNQPQH
TRBV7-2	TRBJ1-6	ASSSEGVSNSPLH
TRBV7-9	TRBJ2-7	ASSLWAGIGSYEQY
TRBV5-3	TRBJ2-2	ARSPGTNTGELF